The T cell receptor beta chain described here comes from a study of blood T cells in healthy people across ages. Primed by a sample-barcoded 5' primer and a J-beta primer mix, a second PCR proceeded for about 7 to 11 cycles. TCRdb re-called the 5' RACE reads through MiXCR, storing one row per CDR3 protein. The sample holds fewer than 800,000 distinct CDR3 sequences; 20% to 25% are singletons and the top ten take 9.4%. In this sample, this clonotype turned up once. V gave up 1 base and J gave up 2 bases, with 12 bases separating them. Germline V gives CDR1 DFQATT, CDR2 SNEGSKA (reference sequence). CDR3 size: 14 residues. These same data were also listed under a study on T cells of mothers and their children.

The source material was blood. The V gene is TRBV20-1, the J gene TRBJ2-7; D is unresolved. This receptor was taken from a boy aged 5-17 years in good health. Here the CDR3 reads CSARAPLEAYEQYF. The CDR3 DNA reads TGCAGTGCTAGAGCCCCGTTAGAGGCCTACGAGCAGTACTTC.